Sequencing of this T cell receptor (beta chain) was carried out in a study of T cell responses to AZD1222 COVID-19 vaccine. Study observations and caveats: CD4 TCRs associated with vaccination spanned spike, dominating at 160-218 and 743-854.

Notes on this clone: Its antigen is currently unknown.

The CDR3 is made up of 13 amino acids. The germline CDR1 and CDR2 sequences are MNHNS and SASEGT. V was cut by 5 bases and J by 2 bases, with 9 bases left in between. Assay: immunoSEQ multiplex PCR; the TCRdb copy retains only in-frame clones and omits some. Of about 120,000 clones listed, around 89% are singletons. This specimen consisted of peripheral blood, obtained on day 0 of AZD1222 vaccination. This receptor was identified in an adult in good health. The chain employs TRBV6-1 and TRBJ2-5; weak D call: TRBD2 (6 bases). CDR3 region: CASSRDLQETQYF. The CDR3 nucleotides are TGTGCCAGCAGTAGGGACTTACAAGAGACCCAGTACTTC.